This TCR beta chain was identified in a study of blood T cell repertoires in COVID-19. About the research overall: Samples of COVID-19 (acute and convalescent) were obtained from the United States, Italy and Spain. Nucleic acid was either cDNA or gDNA, and it came from T cells, B-cell-depleted T cells, or PBMCs.

The repertoire was sequenced with immunoSEQ multiplex PCR; TCRdb's copy has only in-frame clones and lacks some. The table lists some 110,000 clones, over 65% of them singletons, with 5% to 8% in the top ten. The CDR3 runs to 13 residues. The germline V gene has CDR1 SGHNT and CDR2 YYREEE (reference sequence). V was pared by 7 bases and J by 4 bases, with 14 bases between. The clonotype was recovered from a man between 65 and 85 years old with acute or convalescent COVID-19. Sequencing was performed on peripheral blood. The gene calls are TRBV5-4 and TRBJ1-2; perhaps TRBD1 as D (5 bases). CDR3 residues: CASGIGASYGYTF. DNA for the CDR3: TGTGCCAGCGGGATAGGGGCGAGCTATGGCTACACCTTC.